This TCR beta chain was captured in a study of PD-1 blockade in classical Hodgkin lymphoma. Findings and limits, study-wide: Possibly reflecting disease activity or prior therapy, repertoire differences have causes that remain undefined. By cycle point C4D1, TCR diversity had risen significantly in CD4+ cells (but not CD8+ cells).

This CDR3 comprises 15 residues. The germline gives CDR1 SGHRS, CDR2 YFSETQ. Trimming took 2 bases from V and 4 from J; bases not matched to a gene: 7. Brentuximab vedotin exposure varied among the patients, all of whom had relapsed after autologous stem cell transplantation. In regard to this clone: Its matching antigen is unknown.

TCRdb's copy holds only in-frame clones and misses some; the assay was immunoSEQ multiplex PCR. The table has tens of thousands of clones, around 85% seen once; the top ten hold 16%. The receptor was derived from a human donor with classical Hodgkin lymphoma. Material: peripheral blood mononuclear cells (PBMCs), obtained at baseline. The chain uses TRBV5-1 and TRBJ2-7, with 9 bases aligning to TRBD2. In DNA form, the CDR3 reads TGCGCCAGCAGCTTCTCTGCGGGAGGGACGTACGAGCAGTACTTC. Protein product: CASSFSAGGTYEQYF.